This TCR beta chain was observed in a study of T-cell reconstitution after alpha-beta-depleted transplantation in children. Germline V gene data show CDR1 as LGHDT and CDR2 as YNNKEL (reference sequence). This CDR3 has 14 amino acids. The V gene end was trimmed by 5 bases and the J gene end by 4 bases; junction bases not matched to a gene: 5. Unique molecular identifiers were used to barcode this TCRbeta library. TCRdb called the PCR reads again in MiXCR, with one record for every CDR3 protein. Of some 290,000 distinct CDR3 sequences detected, more than 9% appear once; the ten largest clones hold 10%. This clonotype has at least ten counts.

The receptor's source is a human donor who donated a stem cell graft to a child with SCID. The specimen was PBMCs from the stem cell graft donor, collected from the stem cell graft. The chain joins TRBV3-1 to TRBJ2-7, with 10 bases that match TRBD2. CDR3: CASSSSGGSYEQYF. CDR3 in DNA: TGTGCCAGCAGCTCTAGCGGGGGTTCATACGAGCAGTACTTC.